The sequence of this T cell receptor (beta chain) was determined in a study of blood T cells in healthy people across ages. At the level of the study: When template switching was applied, about one barcoded beta molecule was captured per two T cells.

It was approximately 9 milliliters of peripheral blood that were drawn from each donor. Findings and caveats of the study: Because donor CMV status was unknown, expanded clonotype changes were possibly confounded. Correlation between TCR beta diversity and naive T cell percentage was strong.

The sample holds a few counts of this clonotype. Its antigen is still unknown. A second PCR of 7 to 11 cycles used a sample-barcoded 5' primer and a J-beta primer mix. MiXCR was run by TCRdb on the 5' RACE reads, yielding one entry per CDR3 protein. The profile covers 1.5 million to 2 million distinct CDR3 sequences, with less than 50% appearing a single time and approximately 2.1% taken by the ten largest. V shed 0 bases and J 3 bases; nucleotides not matched to a gene: 6. The CDR3 is made up of 16 amino acids. Germline lookup yields CDR1 LGHNA and CDR2 YNFKEQ. The sequence was collected from a woman aged 40 to 55 in good health. Sequences were obtained from blood. J is TRBJ2-3 and V is TRBV4-2; 7 bases map to TRBD2. CDR3 nucleotides: TGTGCCAGCAGCCAAGAGGCGGGGGTAGAGACAGATACGCAGTATTTT. The encoded protein is CASSQEAGVETDTQYF.